Each of the 2 T cell receptor beta chains below was sequenced from the same sample in a study of T cells in Graves' hyperthyroidism and ophthalmopathy (dated by TCRdb to between 2018 and 2021). The receptor library was made with multiplex PCR. The instrument given in TCRdb is Illumina HiSeq 2000. The TCR beta CDR3 regions were amplified from the RNA transcripts. The TCR CDR3 was subjected to a first round of RT-PCR using the HTBI primer set and the Qiagen OneStep RT-PCR kit. In TCRdb, the public reads were trimmed at Q25 with fastp and aligned with MiXCR, with productive beta chains retained. Here each entry gathers all rows of one CDR3 protein and keeps the most common genes and DNA. This sample has hundreds of thousands of distinct CDR3 sequences in its table, and about 13% of those were observed once. The leading ten clones occupy 9.2% of the sample. Sequences were obtained from blood. Receptors were obtained from a young woman with Graves' hyperthyroidism.

The sample holds a few counts of this clonotype. The chain joins TRBV7-2 to TRBJ2-3; TRBD2 matches 8 bases. The CDR3 contains 15 residues. In germline, CDR1 is SGHTA, CDR2 FQGNSA. The J segment lost 4 bases and the V segment lost 3 bases, leaving 6 bases of the junction unmatched. The CDR3 coding sequence is TGTGCCAGCAGCTTCGCGGGGGGTGGGGCAGATACGCAGTATTTT. Residues: CASSFAGGGADTQYF.

This clonotype has at least ten counts. The CDR3 DNA reads TGCAGCGTTGATTACTTCACCCAGGACGGGTCCTACAATGAGCAGTTCTTC. Translating gives CSVDYFTQDGSYNEQFF. The chain is built from TRBV29-1 and TRBJ2-1; D unresolved. CDR3 length equals 17 residues. Trimming took off 3 bases at V and 1 base at J, with 19 bases between the two ends. In germline, CDR1 is SQVTM, CDR2 ANQGSEA.